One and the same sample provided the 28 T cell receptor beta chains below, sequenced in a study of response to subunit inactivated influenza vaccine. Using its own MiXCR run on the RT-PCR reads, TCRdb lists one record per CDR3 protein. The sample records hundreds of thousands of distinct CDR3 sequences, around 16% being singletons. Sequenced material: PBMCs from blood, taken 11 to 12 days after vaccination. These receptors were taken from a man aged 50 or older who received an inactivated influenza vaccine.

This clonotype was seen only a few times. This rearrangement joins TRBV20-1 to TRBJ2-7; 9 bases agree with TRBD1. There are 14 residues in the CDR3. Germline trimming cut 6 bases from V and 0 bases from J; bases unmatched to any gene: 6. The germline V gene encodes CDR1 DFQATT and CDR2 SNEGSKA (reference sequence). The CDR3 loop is CSANGQGFSYEQYF. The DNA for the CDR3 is TGCAGTGCAAATGGACAGGGGTTCTCCTACGAGCAGTACTTC.

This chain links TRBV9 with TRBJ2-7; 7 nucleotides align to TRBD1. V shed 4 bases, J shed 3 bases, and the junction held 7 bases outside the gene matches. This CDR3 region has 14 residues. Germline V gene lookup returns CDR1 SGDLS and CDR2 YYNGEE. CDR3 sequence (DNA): TGTGCCAGCAGCCCCGGGACAGAATTCTACGAGCAGTACTTC. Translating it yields CASSPGTEFYEQYF.

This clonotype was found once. CDR3 amino acids: CASSLRPGEPRWTGELFF. Here the CDR3 DNA reads TGTGCCAGCAGCTTAAGACCGGGGGAGCCCCGGTGGACCGGGGAGCTGTTTTTT. The chain uses TRBV11-1 and TRBJ2-2, with D possibly TRBD2 on 6 matching bases. Germline loops: CDR1 SGHAT, CDR2 FQDESV (reference sequence). This CDR3 has 18 amino acids. Trimming removed 2 bases at V and 5 bases at J, with 21 bases between.

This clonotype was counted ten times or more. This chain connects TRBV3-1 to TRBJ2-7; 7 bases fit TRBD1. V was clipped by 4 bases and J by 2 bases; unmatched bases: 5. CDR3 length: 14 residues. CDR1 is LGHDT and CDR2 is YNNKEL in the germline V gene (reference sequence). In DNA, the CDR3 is TGTGCCAGCAGCCCCCGACAGGGAGCCTACGAGCAGTACTTC. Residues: CASSPRQGAYEQYF.

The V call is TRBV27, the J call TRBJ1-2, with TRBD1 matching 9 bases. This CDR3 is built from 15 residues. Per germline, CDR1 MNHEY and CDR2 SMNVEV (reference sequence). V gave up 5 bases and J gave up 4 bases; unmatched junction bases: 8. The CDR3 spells CASSEYRGLIYGYTF. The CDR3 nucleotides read TGTGCCAGCAGTGAGTACAGGGGGCTGATCTATGGCTACACCTTC.

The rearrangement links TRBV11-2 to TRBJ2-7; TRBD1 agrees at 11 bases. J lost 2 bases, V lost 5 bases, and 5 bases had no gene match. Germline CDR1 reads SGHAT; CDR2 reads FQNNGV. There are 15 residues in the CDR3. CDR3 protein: CASSGGQGAAYEQYF. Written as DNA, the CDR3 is TGTGCCAGCAGCGGAGGACAGGGGGCTGCCTACGAGCAGTACTTC.

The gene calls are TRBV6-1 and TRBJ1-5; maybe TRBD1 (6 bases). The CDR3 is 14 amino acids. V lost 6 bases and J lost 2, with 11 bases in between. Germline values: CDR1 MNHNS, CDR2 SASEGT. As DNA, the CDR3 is TGTGCCAGCAGCCCCAGGACAGGCAATCAGCCCCAGCATTTT. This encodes CASSPRTGNQPQHF.

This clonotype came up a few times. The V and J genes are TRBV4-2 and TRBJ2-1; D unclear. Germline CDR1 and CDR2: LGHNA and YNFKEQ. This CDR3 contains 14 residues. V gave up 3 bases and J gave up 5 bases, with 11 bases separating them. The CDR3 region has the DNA TGTGCCAGCAGCCAGCGGCAGGAGAACAATGAGCAGTTCTTC. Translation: CASSQRQENNEQFF.

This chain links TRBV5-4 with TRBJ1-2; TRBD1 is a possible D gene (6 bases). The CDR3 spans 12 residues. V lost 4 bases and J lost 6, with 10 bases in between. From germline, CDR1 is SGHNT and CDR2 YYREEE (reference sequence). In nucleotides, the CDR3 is TGTGCCAGCAGCCTCGACAGGAATGGCTACACCTTC. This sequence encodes CASSLDRNGYTF.

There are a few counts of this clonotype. CDR3 region: CASSQDGPGANEKLFF. CDR3 DNA sequence: TGTGCCAGCAGCCAAGATGGACCCGGGGCTAATGAAAAACTGTTTTTT. The rearrangement links TRBV4-2 to TRBJ1-4; no firm D call. Between the trimmed V and J ends, which lost 0 bases and 3 bases, there was a span of 11 bases. The CDR3 extends over 16 amino acids. CDR1 and CDR2 from the germline V gene are LGHNA and YNFKEQ.

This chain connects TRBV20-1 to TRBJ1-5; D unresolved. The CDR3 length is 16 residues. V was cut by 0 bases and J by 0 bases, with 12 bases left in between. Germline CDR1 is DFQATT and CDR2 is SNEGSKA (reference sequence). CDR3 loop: CSAREAAVYSNQPQHF. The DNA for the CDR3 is TGCAGTGCTAGAGAGGCGGCGGTCTATAGCAATCAGCCCCAGCATTTT.

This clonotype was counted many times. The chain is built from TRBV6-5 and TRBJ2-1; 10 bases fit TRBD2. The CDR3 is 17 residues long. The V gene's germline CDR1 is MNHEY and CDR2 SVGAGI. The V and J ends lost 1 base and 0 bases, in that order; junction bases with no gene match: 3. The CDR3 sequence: CASSYLASGSSYNEQFF. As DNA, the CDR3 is TGTGCCAGCAGTTACTTGGCTAGCGGGAGCTCCTACAATGAGCAGTTCTTC.

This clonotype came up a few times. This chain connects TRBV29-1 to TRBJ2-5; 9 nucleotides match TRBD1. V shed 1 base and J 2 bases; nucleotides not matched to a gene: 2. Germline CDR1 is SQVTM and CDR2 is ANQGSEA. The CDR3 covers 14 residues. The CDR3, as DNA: TGCAGCGTTGAAGTCGGGACAGGGCAAGAGACCCAGTACTTC. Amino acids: CSVEVGTGQETQYF.

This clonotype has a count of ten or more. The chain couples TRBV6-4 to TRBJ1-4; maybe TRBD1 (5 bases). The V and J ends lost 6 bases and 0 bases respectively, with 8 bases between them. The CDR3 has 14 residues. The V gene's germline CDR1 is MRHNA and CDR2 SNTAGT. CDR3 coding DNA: TGTGCCAGCAGCCCAGGGACAACTAATGAAAAACTGTTTTTT. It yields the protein CASSPGTTNEKLFF.

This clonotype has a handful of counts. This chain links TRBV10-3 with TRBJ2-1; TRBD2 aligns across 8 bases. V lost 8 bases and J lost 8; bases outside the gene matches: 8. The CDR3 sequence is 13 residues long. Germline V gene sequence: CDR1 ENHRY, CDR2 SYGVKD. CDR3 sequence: CAIQMGRGDEQFF. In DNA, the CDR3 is TGTGCCATCCAAATGGGGCGGGGGGATGAGCAGTTCTTC.

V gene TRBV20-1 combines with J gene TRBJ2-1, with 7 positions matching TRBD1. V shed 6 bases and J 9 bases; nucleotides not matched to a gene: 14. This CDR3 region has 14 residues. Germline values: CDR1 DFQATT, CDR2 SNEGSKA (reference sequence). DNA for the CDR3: TGCAGTGCAGGGGGCGGAAGTGGGGTCGGTGAGCAGTTCTTC. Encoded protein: CSAGGGSGVGEQFF.

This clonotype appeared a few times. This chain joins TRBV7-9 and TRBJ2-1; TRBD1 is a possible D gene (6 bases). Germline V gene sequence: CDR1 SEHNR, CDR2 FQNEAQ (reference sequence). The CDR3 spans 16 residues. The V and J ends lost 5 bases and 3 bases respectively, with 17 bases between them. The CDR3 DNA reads TGTGCCAGCAGCCCCCGACAGGCCGATCTCTACAATGAGCAGTTCTTC. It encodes CASSPRQADLYNEQFF.

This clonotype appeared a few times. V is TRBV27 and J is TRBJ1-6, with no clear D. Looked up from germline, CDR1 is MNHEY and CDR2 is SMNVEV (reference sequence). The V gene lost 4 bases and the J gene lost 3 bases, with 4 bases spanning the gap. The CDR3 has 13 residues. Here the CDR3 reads CASSSLYNSPLHF. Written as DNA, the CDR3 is TGTGCCAGCAGTTCACTCTATAATTCACCCCTCCACTTT.

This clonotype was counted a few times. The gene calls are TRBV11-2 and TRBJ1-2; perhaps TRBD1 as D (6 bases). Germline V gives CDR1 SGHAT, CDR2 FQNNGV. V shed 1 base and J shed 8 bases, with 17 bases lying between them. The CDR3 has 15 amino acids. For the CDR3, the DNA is TGTGCCAGCAGCTTAGTTGAGGGGAAAGGGGGAGGCTACACCTTC. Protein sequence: CASSLVEGKGGGYTF.

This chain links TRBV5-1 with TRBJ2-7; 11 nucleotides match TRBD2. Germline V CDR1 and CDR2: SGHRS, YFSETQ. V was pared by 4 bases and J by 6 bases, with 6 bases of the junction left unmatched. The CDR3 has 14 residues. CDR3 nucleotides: TGCGCCAGCAGCCGTACTAGCGGGAGTCTCGAGCAGTACTTC. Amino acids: CASSRTSGSLEQYF.

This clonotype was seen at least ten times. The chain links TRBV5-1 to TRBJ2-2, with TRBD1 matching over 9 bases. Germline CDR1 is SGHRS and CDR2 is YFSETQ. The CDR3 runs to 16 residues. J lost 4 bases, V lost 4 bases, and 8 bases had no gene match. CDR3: CASSVDGTGSTGELFF. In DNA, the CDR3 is TGCGCCAGCAGCGTGGATGGGACAGGGTCCACCGGGGAGCTGTTTTTT.

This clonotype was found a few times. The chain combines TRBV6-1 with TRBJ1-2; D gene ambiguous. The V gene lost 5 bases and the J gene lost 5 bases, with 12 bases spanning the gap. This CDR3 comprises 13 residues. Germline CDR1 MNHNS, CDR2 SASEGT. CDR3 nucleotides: TGTGCCAGCAGTCCCGGGCCCGAGTATGGCTACACCTTC. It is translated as CASSPGPEYGYTF.

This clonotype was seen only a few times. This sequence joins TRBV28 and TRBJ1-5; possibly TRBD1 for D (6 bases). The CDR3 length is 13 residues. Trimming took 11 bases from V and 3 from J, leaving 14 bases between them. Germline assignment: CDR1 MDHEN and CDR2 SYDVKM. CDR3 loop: CACKQGVNQPQHF. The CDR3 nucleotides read TGTGCCTGCAAACAGGGAGTCAATCAGCCCCAGCATTTT.

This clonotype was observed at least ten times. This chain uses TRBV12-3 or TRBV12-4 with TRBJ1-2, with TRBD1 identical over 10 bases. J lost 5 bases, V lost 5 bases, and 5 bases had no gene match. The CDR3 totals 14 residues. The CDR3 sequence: CASSRGQGIYGYTF. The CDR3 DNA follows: TGTGCCAGCAGTCGGGGACAGGGGATTTATGGCTACACCTTC.

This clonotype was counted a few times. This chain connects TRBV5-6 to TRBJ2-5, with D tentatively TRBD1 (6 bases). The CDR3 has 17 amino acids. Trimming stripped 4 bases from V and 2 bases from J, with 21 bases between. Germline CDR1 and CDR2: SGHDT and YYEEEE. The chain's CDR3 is CASSPSWTDNKQETQYF. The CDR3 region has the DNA TGTGCCAGCAGCCCTTCCTGGACAGACAATAAACAAGAGACCCAGTACTTC.

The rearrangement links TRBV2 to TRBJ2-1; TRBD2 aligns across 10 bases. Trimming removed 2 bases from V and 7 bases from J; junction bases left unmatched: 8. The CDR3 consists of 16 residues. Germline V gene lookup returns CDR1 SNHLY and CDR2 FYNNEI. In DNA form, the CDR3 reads TGTGCCAGCAGTGAAATGCCTAGCGGGAGAGAGAATGAGCAGTTCTTC. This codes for CASSEMPSGRENEQFF.

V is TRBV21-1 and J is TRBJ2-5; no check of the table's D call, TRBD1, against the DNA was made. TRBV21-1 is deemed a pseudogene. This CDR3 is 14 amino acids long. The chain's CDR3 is CASCFGTGVETQYF. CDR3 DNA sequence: TGTGCCAGCTGCTTCGGGACAGGGGTCGAGACCCAGTACTTC.

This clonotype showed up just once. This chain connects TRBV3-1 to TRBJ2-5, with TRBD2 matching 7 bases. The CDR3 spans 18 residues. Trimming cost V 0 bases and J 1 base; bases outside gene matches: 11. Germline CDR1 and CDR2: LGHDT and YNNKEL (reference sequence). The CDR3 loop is CASSQDMKAGLVQETQYF. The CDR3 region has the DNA TGTGCCAGCAGCCAAGATATGAAAGCGGGACTGGTCCAAGAGACCCAGTACTTC.